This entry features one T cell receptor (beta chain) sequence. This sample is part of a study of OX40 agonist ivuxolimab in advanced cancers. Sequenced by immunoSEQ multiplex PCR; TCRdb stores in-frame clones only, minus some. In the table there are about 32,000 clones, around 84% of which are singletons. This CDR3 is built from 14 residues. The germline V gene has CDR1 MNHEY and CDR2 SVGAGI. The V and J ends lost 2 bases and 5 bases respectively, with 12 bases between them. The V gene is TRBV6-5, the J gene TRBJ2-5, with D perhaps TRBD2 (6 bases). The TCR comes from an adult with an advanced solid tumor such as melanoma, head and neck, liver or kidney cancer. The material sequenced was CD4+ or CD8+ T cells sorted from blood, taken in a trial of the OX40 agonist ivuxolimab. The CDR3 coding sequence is TGTGCCAGCAGTTACGGGGGGTCGGGGGAGACCCAGTACTTC. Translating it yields CASSYGGSGETQYF.